The next 2 T cell receptor beta chains were all read from a single sample in a study of radiotherapy plus CTLA-4 blockade in lung cancer (dated by TCRdb to between 2017 and 2018). Library construction relied on the immunoSEQ multiplex PCR assay. TCRdb's version of the immuneACCESS table is confined to in-frame rearrangements and falls short of the full clone set. An unresolved V gene accounts for under half of the shortfall where checked; the remainder is of unknown origin. Within this sample are fewer than 65,000 clones, with 84% of them counted one time only. In total, the top ten clones hold 4.8% of the sample. The source was peripheral blood, collected from a patient treated with radiotherapy plus ipilimumab. These receptors originate from a human donor with non-small cell lung cancer whose response to radiotherapy plus ipilimumab could not be evaluated.

The V gene is TRBV6-5, the J gene TRBJ1-2; 7 bases align to TRBD1. Per germline, CDR1 MNHEY and CDR2 SVGAGI. The CDR3 runs 13 residues. With 7 bases clipped from V and 5 bases from J, the junction kept 7 bases outside the gene matches. The CDR3 sequence is CASTNRGWYGYTF. Here the CDR3 DNA reads TGTGCCAGCACCAACAGGGGATGGTATGGCTACACCTTC.

The CDR3 is CASSPPDRYTGELFF. The DNA of the CDR3 is TGTGCCAGCAGTCCACCCGACAGATACACCGGGGAGCTGTTTTTT. The chain links TRBV28 to TRBJ2-2; TRBD1 might be the D (5 bases). Germline V lookup: CDR1 MDHEN, CDR2 SYDVKM. The V end lost 5 bases, the J end lost 3 bases, and 13 bases lay between the germline ends. The length of the CDR3 is 15 residues.